The 15 T cell receptor beta chains presented below share a single source sample, sequenced in a study of T cells in Graves' hyperthyroidism and ophthalmopathy. There were TCR beta CDR3 regions amplified from RNA transcripts. A first-round RT-PCR of the TCR CDR3 used the HTBI primer set. From the multiplex PCR reads, TCRdb called clonotypes with MiXCR, one entry per CDR3 protein. Of hundreds of thousands of distinct CDR3 sequences in the sample, approximately 40% were seen once. The sequenced sample was blood. These TCRs come from a man between 18 and 35 years old with Graves' hyperthyroidism.

This clonotype appeared a few times. The chain links TRBV19 to TRBJ1-2; D uncertain. The germline V and J ends were trimmed by 3 bases and 3 bases, with 20 bases remaining between them. This CDR3 is built from 17 residues. The germline CDR1 and CDR2 sequences are LNHDA and SQIVND (reference sequence). The CDR3 reads CASSMTLPLDWYYGYTF. As DNA, the CDR3 is TGTGCCAGTAGTATGACCCTTCCTCTTGACTGGTACTATGGCTACACCTTC. Full variable domain (remainder filled in from reference TRBV19 and TRBJ1-2): DGGITQSPKYLFRKEGQNVTLSCEQNLNHDAMYWYRQDPGQGLRLIYYSQIVNDFQKGDIAEGYSVSREKKESFPLTVTSAQKNPTAFYLCASSMTLPLDWYYGYTFGSGTRLTVV.

With respect to this clonotype: One base away lies a much larger clone, so this may be a sequencing read error. The J gene is TRBJ1-6, the V gene TRBV6-1; 9 bases line up with TRBD1. Per the germline V gene, CDR1 is MNHNS and CDR2 is SASEGT. Trimming removed 6 bases from V and 7 bases from J; junction bases left unmatched: 10. This CDR3 is built from 16 residues. The CDR3 nucleotides are TGTGCCAGCAGCTTCGGACAGGGGATGGGCAATTCACCCCTCCACTTT. Translating gives CASSFGQGMGNSPLHF.

This clonotype showed up many times. V and J are TRBV2 and TRBJ2-2; D is uncertain. The CDR3 sequence is 12 residues long. Trimming pared 8 bases from V and 3 bases from J, leaving 7 bases between. Germline V lookup: CDR1 SNHLY, CDR2 FYNNEI. CDR3 sequence (DNA): TGTGCCAGCGTTCGGTACACCGGGGAGCTGTTTTTT. Translation gives CASVRYTGELFF.

The J gene is TRBJ2-7, the V gene TRBV28, with TRBD1 matching 9 bases. The CDR3 runs to 14 residues. The ends lost 8 bases at V and 7 bases at J; junction bases unmatched: 12. CDR1 is MDHEN and CDR2 is SYDVKM in the germline V gene. The CDR3 region is CASEVQGAHGEQYF. The CDR3 bases are TGTGCCAGCGAAGTACAGGGGGCGCATGGAGAGCAGTACTTC. The variable domain in full, with the rest retrieved from reference TRBV28 and TRBJ2-7, is DVKVTQSSRYLVKRTGEKVFLECVQDMDHENMFWYRQDPGLGLRLIYFSYDVKMKEKGDIPEGYSVSREKKERFSLILESASTNQTSMYLCASEVQGAHGEQYFGPGTRLTVT.

This clonotype was counted between two and nine times. The V gene is TRBV20-1, the J gene TRBJ1-5, with 8 bases aligning to TRBD1. Germline V CDR1 and CDR2: DFQATT, SNEGSKA (reference sequence). The CDR3 consists of 15 residues. V trimming: 3 bases; J trimming: 3 bases; junction bases outside the gene matches: 7. The chain's CDR3 is CSARAGGAYNQPQHF. The CDR3 DNA reads TGCAGTGCTAGGGCAGGGGGCGCTTACAATCAGCCCCAGCATTTT.

This clonotype was seen only a few times. The chain is built from TRBV19 and TRBJ2-7; TRBD2 matches 9 bases. The CDR3 is 14 amino acids. Germline values: CDR1 LNHDA, CDR2 SQIVND (reference sequence). V lost 3 bases to trimming and J lost 2 bases; unmatched junction nucleotides: 2. CDR3 coding DNA: TGTGCCAGTAGTATCTCTAGCGGGGCCTACGAGCAGTACTTC. Its translation is CASSISSGAYEQYF.

There are a few counts of this clonotype. The chain is built from TRBV19 and TRBJ2-5, with D perhaps matching TRBD1 (6 bases). The ends were cut back, 4 bases at V and 2 bases at J, with 14 bases in the middle. The CDR3 is 15 residues long. Germline V gene lookup returns CDR1 LNHDA and CDR2 SQIVND (reference sequence). CDR3 nucleotides: TGTGCCAGTAGTAGTATTCTTCAGGGGCAAGAGACCCAGTACTTC. It codes for CASSSILQGQETQYF.

There are many counts of this clonotype. The chain recombines TRBV19 with TRBJ1-1; D not resolved. The CDR3 covers 13 residues. V was cut by 5 bases and J by 0 bases, with 7 bases left in between. Germline V gene data show CDR1 as LNHDA and CDR2 as SQIVND (reference sequence). CDR3 nucleotide sequence: TGTGCCAGTAGTTGGATTATGAACACTGAAGCTTTCTTT. Translation gives CASSWIMNTEAFF.

The chain joins TRBV5-6 to TRBJ2-7; no clear D gene. Germline CDR1 is SGHDT and CDR2 is YYEEEE. The V gene lost 0 bases and the J gene lost 11 bases, with 12 bases spanning the gap. The CDR3 totals 12 residues. CDR3 in amino acids: CASSLGLAVEYF. The CDR3 bases are TGTGCCAGCAGCTTGGGCTTGGCTGTTGAGTACTTC.

Concerning this clonotype: A read error may account for a junction end that differs from germline. This chain connects TRBV20-1 to TRBJ1-3, with TRBD1 identical over 9 bases. CDR3 size: 12 residues. CDR1 and CDR2 from the germline V gene are DFQATT and SNEGSKA (reference sequence). In DNA, the CDR3 is TGCGGTGCCCGACAGGGGGTGAACACCATATATTTT. This gives the protein CGARQGVNTIYF.

This clonotype has just one count. The chain has TRBV27 and TRBJ1-1, with a weak D call TRBD1 (5 bases). V lost 8 bases and J 11 bases, leaving 15 bases between the germline ends. The CDR3 runs to 11 residues. Germline-derived CDR1 and CDR2 are MNHEY and SMNVEV (reference sequence). CDR3 sequence (DNA): TGTGCCAGCGGCTTGGGGGTCTCGGCTTTCTTT. Protein: CASGLGVSAFF.

This clonotype was counted between two and nine times. CDR3 nucleotide sequence: TGTGCCAGCCAACAGGCAACTAATGAAAAACTGTTTTTT. Encoded protein: CASQQATNEKLFF. This chain joins TRBV5-8 and TRBJ1-4, with D possibly being TRBD1 (5 bases). V lost 7 bases to trimming and J lost 0 bases, with 7 bases between them. Germline assignment: CDR1 SGHTS and CDR2 YDEGEE. There are 13 residues in the CDR3. Full variable domain (missing parts from reference TRBV5-8 and TRBJ1-4): EAGVTQSPTHLIKTRGQQATLRCSPISGHTSVYWYQQALGLGLQFLLWYDEGEERNRGNFPPRFSGRQFPNYSSELNVNALELEDSALYLCASQQATNEKLFFGSGTQLSVL.

This chain links TRBV20-1 with TRBJ1-1; a possible D gene is TRBD1 (6 bases). Germline CDR1 reads DFQATT; CDR2 reads SNEGSKA (reference sequence). CDR3 length: 13 amino acids. V was trimmed by 1 base and J by 3 bases, leaving 9 bases between them. Here the CDR3 reads CSARVGGHTEAFF. In nucleotides, the CDR3 is TGCAGTGCTAGAGTCGGGGGGCACACTGAAGCTTTCTTT.

This clonotype was found many times. J is TRBJ2-7 and V is TRBV20-1, with D possibly matching TRBD1 (5 bases). V was shortened by 7 bases and J by 3 bases, with 13 bases between the two germline ends. The CDR3 is 12 residues long. Germline V gene sequence: CDR1 DFQATT, CDR2 SNEGSKA (reference sequence). In nucleotides, the CDR3 is TGCAGTGGTCGGCAGGGCAGCTACGAGCAGTACTTC. Translating gives CSGRQGSYEQYF.

This clonotype was seen only a few times. This sequence joins TRBV4-3 and TRBJ2-7; D call uncertain. CDR1 and CDR2 from the germline V gene are LGHNA and YSLEER. V was shortened by 4 bases and J by 5 bases, with 12 bases between the two germline ends. This CDR3 spans 13 amino acids. This chain's CDR3 is CASSPPGGDEQYF. DNA for the CDR3: TGCGCCAGCAGCCCCCCCGGTGGAGACGAGCAGTACTTC.